Listed below are T cell receptor beta chains from one sample, sequenced in a study of blood T cells in healthy people across ages. TCRdb independently ran MiXCR on the 5' RACE reads; one entry per CDR3 protein. The sample yields approximately 800,000 distinct CDR3 sequences, approximately 55% seen once. The specimen was blood. These receptors all come from an elderly man in good health. Both conserved end residues are part of each CDR3.

>NA|TRBV9
CASSVGSGDGRLYNEQYF
>TRBJ1-6|TRBV14
CASSRTGNNSPLHF
>TRBJ2-7|TRBV4-1
CASGRVFNSYEQYF
>NA|TRBV9
CASSASYNEQYF
>NA|TRBV29-1
CGGGGGSSYNEQYF
>TRBJ1-1|TRBV10-3
CAISESLGASETFF
>TRBJ2-7|TRBV6-1
CASSERYYEQYF
>TRBJ2-3|TRBV28
CASRVQGGTDTQYF
>TRBJ2-1|TRBV28
CASSPGRGQFF
>TRBJ2-5|TRBV6-5
CASGRGPETQYF
>TRBJ1-1|TRBV30
CASEQGAPEAFF
>TRBJ2-1|TRBV20-1
CSARDPTSGTYNEQFF
>TRBJ2-7|TRBV28
CASSSGTISYEQYF
>TRBJ2-1|TRBV20-1
CSARDSGNEQFF
>TRBJ2-7|TRBV7-2
CASSLEGPTGEQYF
>TRBJ2-7|TRBV18
CASSPLRQFYEQYF
>TRBJ2-3|TRBV5-1
CASSLLRDRGPTDTQYF
>TRBJ2-3|TRBV29-1
CSVDRPPDTQYF
>TRBJ2-3|TRBV5-1
CASSPTGTSGSGRYAYF
>TRBJ1-2|TRBV9
CASYGGYGYTF
>TRBJ1-1|TRBV20-1
CSASQGLKTHLNTEAFF
>TRBJ2-7|TRBV10-3
CATTQSLYEQYF
>TRBJ2-7|TRBV2
CASSPYQGAAYEQYF
>TRBJ2-5|TRBV5-1
CASNPGQGEQYF
>TRBJ1-1|TRBV5-1
CASSLLSGGGNTEAFF
>TRBJ2-1|TRBV7-2
CASSQEGTSGRGEQFF
>TRBJ2-7|TRBV19
CASGDDTYEQYF
>TRBJ2-3|TRBV5-1
CASRRLSRRVTDTQYF
>TRBJ1-1|TRBV11-2
CASSLERGRYTEAFF
>TRBJ2-7|TRBV15
CATSRDRVGEQYF
>TRBJ2-2|TRBV20-1
CSARDHFRTGPGELFF
>TRBJ2-4|TRBV7-2
CASSELGTIQYF
>NA|TRBV10-3
CAISGDLAGSGEQYF
>TRBJ2-7|TRBV2
CASRAGTWNEQYF
>TRBJ1-1|TRBV5-1
CASSFWDRGGTEAFF
>TRBJ2-3|TRBV7-3
CASSKDGASGSYTDTQYF
>TRBJ2-1|TRBV28
CASSLVASFNEQFF
>TRBJ1-2|TRBV28
CASHESDGLMSRYTF
>TRBJ1-5|TRBV6-1
CASSLQGIQPQHF
>TRBJ1-2|TRBV29-1
CSGTDRGFGYTF
>TRBJ2-5|TRBV15
CATSSLLAGGETQYF
>TRBJ2-3|TRBV5-6
CASSSGTTFRNRYAYF
>TRBJ1-4|TRBV25-1
CASSEPGSLNEKLFF
>TRBJ2-1|TRBV7-2
CASKKEGTSGIDEQFF
>TRBJ2-3|TRBV6-5
CASNRQGGSTDTQYF
>TRBJ2-5|TRBV6-1
CASRTGQLGETQYF
>TRBJ2-3|TRBV11-2
CASSSIRSHRYAYF
>TRBJ2-1|TRBV12-3/TRBV12-4
CASSLARLSGGYNEQFF
>TRBJ2-1|TRBV10-3
CAIGGAGPTDTQFF
>TRBJ2-7|TRBV11-2
CASNHFYEQYF
>TRBJ1-1|TRBV3-1
CASSRGFAEAFF
>TRBJ2-5|TRBV20-1
CSARPGTKETQYF
>TRBJ2-5|TRBV27
CASRPRLAGGPEQYF
>TRBJ1-2|TRBV6-2/TRBV6-3
CASSPSVYGYTF